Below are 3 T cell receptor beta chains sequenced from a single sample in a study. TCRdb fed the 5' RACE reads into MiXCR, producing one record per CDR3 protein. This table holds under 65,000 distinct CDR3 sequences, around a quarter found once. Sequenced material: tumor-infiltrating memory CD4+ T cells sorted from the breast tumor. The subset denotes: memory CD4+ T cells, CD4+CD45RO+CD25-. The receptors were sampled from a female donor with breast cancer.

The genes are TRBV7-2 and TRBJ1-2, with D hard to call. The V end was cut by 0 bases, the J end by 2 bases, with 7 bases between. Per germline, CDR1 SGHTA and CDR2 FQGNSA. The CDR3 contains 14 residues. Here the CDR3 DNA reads TGTGCCAGCAGCTTAGCTGCACGGAACTATGGCTACACCTTC. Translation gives CASSLAARNYGYTF. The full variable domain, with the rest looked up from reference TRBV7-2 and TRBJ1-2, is GAGVSQSPSNKVTEKGKDVELRCDPISGHTALYWYRQSLGQGLEFLIYFQGNSAPDKSGLPSDRFSAERTGGSVSTLTIQRTQQEDSAVYLCASSLAARNYGYTFGSGTRLTVV.

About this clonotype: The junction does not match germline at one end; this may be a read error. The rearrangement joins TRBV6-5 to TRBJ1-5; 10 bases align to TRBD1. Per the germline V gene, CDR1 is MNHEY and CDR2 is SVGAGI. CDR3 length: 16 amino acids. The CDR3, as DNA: TGTGCCAGCAGTCCACGACAGGGGGCCGGCAATCAGCCCCGGCATTTT. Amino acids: CASSPRQGAGNQPRHF.

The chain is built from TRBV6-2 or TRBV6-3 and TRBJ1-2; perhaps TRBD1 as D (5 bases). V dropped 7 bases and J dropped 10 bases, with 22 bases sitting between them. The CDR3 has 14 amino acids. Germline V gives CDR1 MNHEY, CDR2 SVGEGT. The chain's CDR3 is CASNLGGRSYNYTF. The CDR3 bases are TGTGCCAGCAACTTGGGGGGTAGATCCTATAACTACACCTTC.